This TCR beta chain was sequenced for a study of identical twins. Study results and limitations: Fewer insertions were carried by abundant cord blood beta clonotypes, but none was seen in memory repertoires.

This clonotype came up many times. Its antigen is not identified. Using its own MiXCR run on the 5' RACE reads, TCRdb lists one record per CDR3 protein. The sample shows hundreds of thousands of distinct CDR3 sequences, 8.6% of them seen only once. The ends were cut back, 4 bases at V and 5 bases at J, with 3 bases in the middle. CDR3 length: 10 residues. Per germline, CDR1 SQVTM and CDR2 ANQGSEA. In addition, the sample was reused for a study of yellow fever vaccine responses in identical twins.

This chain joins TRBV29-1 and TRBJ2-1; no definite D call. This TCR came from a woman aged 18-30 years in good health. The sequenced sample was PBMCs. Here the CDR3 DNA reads TGCAGCGTTGCCCACAATGAGCAGTTCTTC. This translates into CSVAHNEQFF.